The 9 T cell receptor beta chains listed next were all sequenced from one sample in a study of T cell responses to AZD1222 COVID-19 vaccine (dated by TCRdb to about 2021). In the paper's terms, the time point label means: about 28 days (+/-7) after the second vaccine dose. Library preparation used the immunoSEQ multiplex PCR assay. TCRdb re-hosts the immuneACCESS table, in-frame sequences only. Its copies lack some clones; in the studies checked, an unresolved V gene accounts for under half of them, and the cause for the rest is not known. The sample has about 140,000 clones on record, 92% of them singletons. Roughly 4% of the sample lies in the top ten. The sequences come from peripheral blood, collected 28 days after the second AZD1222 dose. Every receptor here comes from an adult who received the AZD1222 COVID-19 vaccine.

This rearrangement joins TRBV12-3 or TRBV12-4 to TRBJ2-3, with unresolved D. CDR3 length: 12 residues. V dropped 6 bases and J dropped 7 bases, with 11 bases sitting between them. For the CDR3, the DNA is TGTGCCAGCAGCCAAAAAGGGTATACGCAGTATTTT. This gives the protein CASSQKGYTQYF.

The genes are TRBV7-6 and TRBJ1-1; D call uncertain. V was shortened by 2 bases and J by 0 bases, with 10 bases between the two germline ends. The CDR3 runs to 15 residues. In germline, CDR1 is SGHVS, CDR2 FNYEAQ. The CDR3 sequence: CASSLSPRMNTEAFF. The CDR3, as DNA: TGTGCCAGCAGCTTATCCCCCAGAATGAACACTGAAGCTTTCTTT.

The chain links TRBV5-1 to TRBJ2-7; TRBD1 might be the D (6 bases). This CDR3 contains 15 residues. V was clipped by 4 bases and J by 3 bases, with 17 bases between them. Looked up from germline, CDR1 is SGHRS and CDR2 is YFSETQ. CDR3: CASSPDLTGLYEQYF. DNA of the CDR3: TGCGCCAGCAGCCCGGATCTTACAGGGCTCTACGAGCAGTACTTC.

The CDR3 reads CASSSRTGSSYEQYF. The DNA of the CDR3 is TGTGCCAGCAGTTCGAGGACAGGCAGCTCCTACGAGCAGTACTTC. The rearrangement uses TRBV28 and TRBJ2-7; 7 bases align to TRBD1. The CDR3 is 15 residues long. Germline CDR1 and CDR2: MDHEN and SYDVKM. The trim removed 4 bases at V and 0 bases at J, leaving 6 bases unmatched.

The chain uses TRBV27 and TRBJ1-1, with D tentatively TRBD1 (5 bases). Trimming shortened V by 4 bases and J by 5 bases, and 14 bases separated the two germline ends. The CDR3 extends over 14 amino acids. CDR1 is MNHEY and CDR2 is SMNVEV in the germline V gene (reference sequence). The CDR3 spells CASSSLGGVTEAFF. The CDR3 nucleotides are TGTGCCAGCAGTTCCCTCGGGGGGGTGACTGAAGCTTTCTTT.

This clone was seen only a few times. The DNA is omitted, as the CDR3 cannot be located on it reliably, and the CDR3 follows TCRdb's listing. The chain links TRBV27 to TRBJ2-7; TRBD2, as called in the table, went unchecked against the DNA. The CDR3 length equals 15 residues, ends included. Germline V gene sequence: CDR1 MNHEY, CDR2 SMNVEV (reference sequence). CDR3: CASSSSGLARYEQYF.

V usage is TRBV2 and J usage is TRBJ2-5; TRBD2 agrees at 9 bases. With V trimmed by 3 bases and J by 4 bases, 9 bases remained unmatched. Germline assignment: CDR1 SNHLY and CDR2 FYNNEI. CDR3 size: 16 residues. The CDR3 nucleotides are TGTGCCAGCAGTGAGGCGGGGGGGCTTTTCAGAGAGACCCAGTACTTC. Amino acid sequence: CASSEAGGLFRETQYF.

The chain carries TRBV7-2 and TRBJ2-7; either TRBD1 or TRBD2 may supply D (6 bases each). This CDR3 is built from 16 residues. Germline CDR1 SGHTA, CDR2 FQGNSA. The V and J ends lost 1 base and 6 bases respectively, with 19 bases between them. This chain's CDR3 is CASSLVGGLGVSEQYF. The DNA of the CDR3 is TGTGCCAGCAGCTTAGTAGGGGGGCTGGGAGTGAGCGAGCAGTACTTC.

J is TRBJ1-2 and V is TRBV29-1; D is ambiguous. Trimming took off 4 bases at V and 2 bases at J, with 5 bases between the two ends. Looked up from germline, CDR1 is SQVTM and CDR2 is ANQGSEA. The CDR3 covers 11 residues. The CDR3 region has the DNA TGCAGCGTTGTGTGGAACTATGGCTACACCTTC. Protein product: CSVVWNYGYTF.